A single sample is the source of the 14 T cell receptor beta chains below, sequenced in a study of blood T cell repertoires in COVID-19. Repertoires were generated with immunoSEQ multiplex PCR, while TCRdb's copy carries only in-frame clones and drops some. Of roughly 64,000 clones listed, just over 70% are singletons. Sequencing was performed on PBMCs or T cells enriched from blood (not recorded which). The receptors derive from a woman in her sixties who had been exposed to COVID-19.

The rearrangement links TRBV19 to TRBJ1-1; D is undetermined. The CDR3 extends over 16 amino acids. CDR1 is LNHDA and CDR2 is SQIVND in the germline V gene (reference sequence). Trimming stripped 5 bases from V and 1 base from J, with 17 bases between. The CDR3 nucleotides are TGTGCCAGTAGTCCCCTTGGGAGGGCCGGGAACACTGAAGCTTTCTTT. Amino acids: CASSPLGRAGNTEAFF. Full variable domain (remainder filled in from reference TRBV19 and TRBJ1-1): DGGITQSPKYLFRKEGQNVTLSCEQNLNHDAMYWYRQDPGQGLRLIYYSQIVNDFQKGDIAEGYSVSREKKESFPLTVTSAQKNPTAFYLCASSPLGRAGNTEAFFGQGTRLTVV.

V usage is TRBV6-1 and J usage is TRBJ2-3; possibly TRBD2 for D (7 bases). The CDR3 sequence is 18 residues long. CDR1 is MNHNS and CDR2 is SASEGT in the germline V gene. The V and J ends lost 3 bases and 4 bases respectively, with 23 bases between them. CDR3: CASSEEVLGGGGADTQYF. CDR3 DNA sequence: TGTGCCAGCAGTGAGGAGGTTTTGGGGGGGGGCGGGGCAGATACGCAGTATTTT.

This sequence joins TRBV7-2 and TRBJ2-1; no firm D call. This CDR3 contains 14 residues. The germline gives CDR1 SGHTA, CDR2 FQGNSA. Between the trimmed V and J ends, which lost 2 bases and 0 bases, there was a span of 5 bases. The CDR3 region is CASSLHSSYNEQFF. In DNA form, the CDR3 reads TGTGCCAGCAGCTTACACAGCTCCTACAATGAGCAGTTCTTC.

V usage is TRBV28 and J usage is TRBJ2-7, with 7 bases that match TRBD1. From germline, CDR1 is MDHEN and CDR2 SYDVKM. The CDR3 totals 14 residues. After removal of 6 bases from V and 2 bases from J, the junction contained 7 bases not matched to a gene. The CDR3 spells CASRTGTAAYEQYF. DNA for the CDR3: TGTGCCAGCAGAACCGGGACAGCAGCCTACGAGCAGTACTTC. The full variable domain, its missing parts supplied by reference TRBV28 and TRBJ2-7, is DVKVTQSSRYLVKRTGEKVFLECVQDMDHENMFWYRQDPGLGLRLIYFSYDVKMKEKGDIPEGYSVSREKKERFSLILESASTNQTSMYLCASRTGTAAYEQYFGPGTRLTVT.

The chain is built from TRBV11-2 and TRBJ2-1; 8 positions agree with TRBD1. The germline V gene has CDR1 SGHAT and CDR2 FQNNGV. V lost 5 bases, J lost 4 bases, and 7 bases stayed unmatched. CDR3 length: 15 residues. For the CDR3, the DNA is TGTGCCAGCAGCCCCGGACAGGGTTGGTACAATGAGCAGTTCTTC. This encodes CASSPGQGWYNEQFF.

The CDR3 reads CASSLASTNTGELFF. The CDR3 DNA reads TGTGCCAGCAGCTTAGCTAGCACGAACACCGGGGAGCTGTTTTTT. The chain recombines TRBV7-2 with TRBJ2-2; D call uncertain. V was pared by 0 bases and J by 0 bases, with 5 bases between. The CDR3 length is 15 residues. From germline, CDR1 is SGHTA and CDR2 FQGNSA.

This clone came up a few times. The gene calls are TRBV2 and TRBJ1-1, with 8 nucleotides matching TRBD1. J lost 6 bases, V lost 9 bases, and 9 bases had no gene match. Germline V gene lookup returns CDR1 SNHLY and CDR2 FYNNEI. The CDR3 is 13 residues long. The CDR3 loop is CARIQGQGSEAFF. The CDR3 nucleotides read TGTGCCAGAATCCAAGGACAGGGCTCTGAAGCTTTCTTT.

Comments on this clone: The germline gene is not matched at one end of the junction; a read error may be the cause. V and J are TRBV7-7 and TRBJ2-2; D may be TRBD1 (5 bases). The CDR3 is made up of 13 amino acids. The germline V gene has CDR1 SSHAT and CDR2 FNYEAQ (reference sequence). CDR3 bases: TGTGCTAGCAGCTTAGGGGCTGCCGGGGAGCTGTTTTTT. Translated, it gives CASSLGAAGELFF.

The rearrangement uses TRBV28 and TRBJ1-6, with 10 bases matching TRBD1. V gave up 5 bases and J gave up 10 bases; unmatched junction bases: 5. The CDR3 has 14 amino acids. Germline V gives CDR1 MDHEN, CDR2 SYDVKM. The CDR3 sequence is CASSTGTGVSPLHF. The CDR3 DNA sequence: TGTGCCAGCAGTACCGGGACAGGGGTCTCACCCCTCCACTTT.

Here the CDR3 DNA reads TGTGCCAGCAGTGGGACAGGTCCCTACGAGCAGTACTTC. It codes for CASSGTGPYEQYF. The chain carries TRBV25-1 and TRBJ2-7; 7 nucleotides agree with TRBD1. In germline, CDR1 is MGHDK, CDR2 SYGVNS. The CDR3 consists of 13 residues. The J segment lost 2 bases and the V segment lost 4 bases, leaving 2 bases of the junction unmatched.

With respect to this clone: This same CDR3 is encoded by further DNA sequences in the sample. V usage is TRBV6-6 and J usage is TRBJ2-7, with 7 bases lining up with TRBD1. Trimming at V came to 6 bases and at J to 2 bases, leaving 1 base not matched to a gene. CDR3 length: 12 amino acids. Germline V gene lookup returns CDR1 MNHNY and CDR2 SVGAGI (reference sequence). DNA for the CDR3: TGTGCCAGCAGCGGGACAGCCTACGAGCAGTACTTC. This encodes CASSGTAYEQYF.

CDR3 DNA: TGCGCCAGCAGCTCTGACAGGGGCAATGGCTACACCTTC. Amino acids: CASSSDRGNGYTF. The V and J genes are TRBV5-1 and TRBJ1-2, with 8 bases lining up with TRBD1. CDR3 length equals 13 residues. The ends lost 3 bases at V and 6 bases at J; junction bases unmatched: 4. Germline V gene data show CDR1 as SGHRS and CDR2 as YFSETQ. The full variable domain, in which reference TRBV5-1 and TRBJ1-2 provide the parts outside the CDR3, is KAGVTQTPRYLIKTRGQQVTLSCSPISGHRSVSWYQQTPGQGLQFLFEYFSETQRNKGNFPGRFSGRQFSNSRSEMNVSTLELGDSALYLCASSSDRGNGYTFGSGTRLTVV.

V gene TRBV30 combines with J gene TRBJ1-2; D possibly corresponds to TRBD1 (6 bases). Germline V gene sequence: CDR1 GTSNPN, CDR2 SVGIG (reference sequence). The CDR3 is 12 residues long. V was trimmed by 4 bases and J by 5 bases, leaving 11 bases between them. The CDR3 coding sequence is TGTGCCTGGAAGGGGGGGGCGTATGGCTACACCTTC. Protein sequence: CAWKGGAYGYTF.

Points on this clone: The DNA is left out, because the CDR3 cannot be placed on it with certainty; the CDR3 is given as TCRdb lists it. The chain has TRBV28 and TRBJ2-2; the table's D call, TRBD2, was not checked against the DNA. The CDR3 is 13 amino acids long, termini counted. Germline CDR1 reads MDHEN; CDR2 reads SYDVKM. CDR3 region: CASSSDVTGSCFF.